The clone carrying this T cell receptor beta chain showed up just once. Those enrolled in Seattle joined during active infection and were followed longitudinally afterward. Measured with immunoSEQ multiplex PCR; TCRdb has only the in-frame clones, and not every one. The sample shows 220,000 or so clones, 70% to 90% of them seen only once. The data are from a study of blood T cell repertoires in COVID-19. Study-wide background: The United States, Italy and Spain were the sources of the acute and convalescent COVID-19 samples. The analysed material was cDNA or gDNA that came from T cells, B-cell-depleted T cells, or PBMCs.

The V end was cut by 8 bases, the J end by 0 bases, with 19 bases between. The CDR3 consists of 16 residues. The germline CDR1 and CDR2 sequences are MNHNY and SVGAGI (reference sequence). This TCR derives from a woman in her 50s with COVID-19, enrolled during active disease. This chain connects TRBV6-6 to TRBJ1-2, with D maybe TRBD1 (6 bases). Sequenced input: peripheral blood. The CDR3, as DNA: TGTGCCAGCCTCTCCAGGGGACGGCAGTCTAACTATGGCTACACCTTC. Translated, it gives CASLSRGRQSNYGYTF.